This TCR beta chain was obtained from a study of OX40 agonist ivuxolimab in advanced cancers. Study-wide results and caveats: CD8+ T cells showed, on average, more clonal expansion than CD4+ cells.

The CDR3 totals 15 residues. V was clipped by 0 bases and J by 6 bases; unmatched bases: 6. Germline-derived CDR1 and CDR2 are SGHDT and YYEEEE. TCRdb keeps only in-frame clones here, not all; method: immunoSEQ multiplex PCR. The data hold 90,000 to 100,000 clones, with roughly nine tenths observed a single time. To note about this clone: Its cognate antigen is unknown.

The sample in question was CD4+ or CD8+ T cells sorted from blood, obtained in a trial of the OX40 agonist ivuxolimab. The sequence came from an adult with an advanced solid tumor such as melanoma, head and neck, liver or kidney cancer. The chain uses TRBV5-6 and TRBJ1-5; 7 positions match TRBD1. The CDR3 here is CASSLGMAGGQPQHF. DNA of the CDR3: TGTGCCAGCAGCTTGGGGATGGCAGGGGGTCAGCCCCAGCATTTT.